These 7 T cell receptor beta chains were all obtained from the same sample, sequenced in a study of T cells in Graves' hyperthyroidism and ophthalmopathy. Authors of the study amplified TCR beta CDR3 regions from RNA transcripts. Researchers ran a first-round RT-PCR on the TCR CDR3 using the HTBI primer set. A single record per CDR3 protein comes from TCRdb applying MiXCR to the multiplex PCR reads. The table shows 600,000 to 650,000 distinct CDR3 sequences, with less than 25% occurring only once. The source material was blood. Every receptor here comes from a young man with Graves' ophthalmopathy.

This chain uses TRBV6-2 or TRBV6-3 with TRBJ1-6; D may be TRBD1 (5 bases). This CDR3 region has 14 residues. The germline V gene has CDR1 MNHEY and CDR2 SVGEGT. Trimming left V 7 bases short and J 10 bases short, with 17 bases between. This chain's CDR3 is CASITGTGGSPLHF. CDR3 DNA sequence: TGTGCCAGCATCACCGGGACTGGAGGGTCACCCCTCCACTTT.

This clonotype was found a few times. Here the CDR3 reads CASSTSGSGSNEQFF. The CDR3 DNA reads as TGCGCCAGCAGCACTAGCGGGAGCGGTTCCAATGAGCAGTTCTTC. The chain joins TRBV5-1 to TRBJ2-1; 11 bases are a match to TRBD2. V shed 4 bases, J shed 6 bases, and the junction held 6 bases outside the gene matches. Germline V CDR1 and CDR2: SGHRS, YFSETQ. The CDR3 runs to 15 residues.

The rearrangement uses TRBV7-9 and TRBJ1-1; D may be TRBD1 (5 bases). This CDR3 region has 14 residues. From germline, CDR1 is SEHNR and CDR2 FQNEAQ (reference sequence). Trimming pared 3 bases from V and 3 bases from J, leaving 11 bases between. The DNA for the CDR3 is TGTGCCAGCAGCTTCTCGGCGGGGCACACTGAAGCTTTCTTT. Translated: CASSFSAGHTEAFF.

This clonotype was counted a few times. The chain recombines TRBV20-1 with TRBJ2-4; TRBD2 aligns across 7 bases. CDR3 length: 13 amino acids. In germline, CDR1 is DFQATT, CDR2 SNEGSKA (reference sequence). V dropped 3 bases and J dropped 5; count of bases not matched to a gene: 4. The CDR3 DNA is TGCAGTGCTAGGTGGGAGGGCCAAAACATTCAGTACTTC. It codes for CSARWEGQNIQYF.

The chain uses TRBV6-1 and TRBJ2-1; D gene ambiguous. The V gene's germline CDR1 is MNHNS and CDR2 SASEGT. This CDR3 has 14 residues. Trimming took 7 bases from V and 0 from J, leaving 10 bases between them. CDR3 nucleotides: TGTGCCAGCATAGGGCTAAGCTCCTACAATGAGCAGTTCTTC. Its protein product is CASIGLSSYNEQFF.

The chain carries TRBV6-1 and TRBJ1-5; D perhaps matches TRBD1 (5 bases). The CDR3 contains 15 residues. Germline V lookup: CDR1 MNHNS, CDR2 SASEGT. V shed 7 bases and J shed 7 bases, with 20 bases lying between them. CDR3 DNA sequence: TGTGCCAGCATCCGTGGGGGTGTAGGCGGACAGCCCCAGCATTTT. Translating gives CASIRGGVGGQPQHF.

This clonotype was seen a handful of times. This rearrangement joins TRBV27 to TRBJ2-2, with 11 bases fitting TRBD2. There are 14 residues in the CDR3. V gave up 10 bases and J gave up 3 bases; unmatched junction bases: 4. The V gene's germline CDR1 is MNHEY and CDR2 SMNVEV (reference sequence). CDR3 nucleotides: TGTGCCACCGGACTAGCGGGCGACACCGGGGAGCTGTTTTTT. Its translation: CATGLAGDTGELFF.